This TCR beta chain was captured by sequencing in a study of technical replicates of blood from a handful of donors. Clones were read by immunoSEQ multiplex PCR, and TCRdb kept only the in-frame ones, dropping some. This repertoire shows 55,000 to 70,000 clones, more than 75% found once; its top ten account for approximately 5.4%. V lost 5 bases to trimming and J lost 0 bases; unmatched junction nucleotides: 6. This CDR3 region has 15 residues. Germline values: CDR1 SGHAT, CDR2 FQNNGV. This clonotype was sampled from a human donor in good health. Some clones in this sample may be carry-over from other donors' samples. The rearrangement links TRBV11-2 to TRBJ2-7, with 8 bases lining up with TRBD1. The sequenced material came from PBMCs. The CDR3 DNA reads TGTGCCAGCAGCCGAGGACAGGGTAACTCCTACGAGCAGTACTTC. It is translated as CASSRGQGNSYEQYF.